Following are 11 T cell receptor beta chains from one sample sequenced in a study of T cell repertoires in cytomegalovirus infection. MiXCR, applied by TCRdb to the reads, yields one record per CDR3 protein. Among about a million distinct CDR3 sequences listed, roughly 30% were seen once. What these receptors recognize is not known. The material was cultured CD8+ T cells from PBMCs, obtained from culture after CMV antigen stimulation. All receptors come from a human donor in good health (CMV status not recorded). Some clones in this sample may be carry-over from other donors' samples.

About this clonotype itself: Given a much more abundant clone one base away, this may be a read error. The CDR3 coding sequence is TGTGCCAGCAGCTTGGGGGAGCGGTACAATTCACCCCTCAACTTT. It specifies CASSLGERYNSPLNF. This chain uses TRBV7-2 with TRBJ1-6; a weak D match, TRBD1 (5 bases). Germline V gene lookup returns CDR1 SGHTA and CDR2 FQGNSA. The CDR3 runs to 15 residues.

The rearrangement joins TRBV7-9 to TRBJ2-4; TRBD1 matches 7 bases. The CDR3 length is 15 residues. Germline CDR1 SEHNR, CDR2 FQNEAQ (reference sequence). V dropped 5 bases and J dropped 4; count of bases not matched to a gene: 8. The CDR3 sequence is CASSHGTAIKNIQYF. DNA for the CDR3: TGTGCCAGCAGCCATGGGACAGCTATTAAAAACATTCAGTACTTC. The full variable domain, rest sourced from reference TRBV7-9 and TRBJ2-4, is DTGVSQNPRHKITKRGQNVTFRCDPISEHNRLYWYRQTLGQGPEFLTYFQNEAQLEKSRLLSDRFSAERPKGSFSTLEIQRTEQGDSAMYLCASSHGTAIKNIQYFGAGTRLSVL.

This chain connects TRBV4-2 to TRBJ1-1; TRBD1 agrees at 8 bases. Germline V gene data show CDR1 as LGHNA and CDR2 as YNFKEQ. Trimming removed 1 base from V and 8 bases from J; junction bases left unmatched: 3. CDR3 size: 13 residues. CDR3 DNA: TGTGCCAGCAGCCAAGGGACAGGGTGGGAAGCTTTCTTT. Translating it yields CASSQGTGWEAFF.

This clonotype was seen many times. The chain links TRBV7-6 to TRBJ1-2; D gene uncertain. Trimming removed 6 bases at V and 6 bases at J, with 20 bases between. CDR3 size: 15 residues. CDR1 is SGHVS and CDR2 is FNYEAQ in the germline V gene. The CDR3 nucleotides read TGTGCCAGCAGTCCTACTTGGTCCCCCGCGGATGGCTACACCTTC. Translating gives CASSPTWSPADGYTF.

The V and J genes are TRBV6-1 and TRBJ1-1, with D unclear. CDR3 size: 15 residues. Germline values: CDR1 MNHNS, CDR2 SASEGT. V was trimmed by 3 bases and J by 0 bases, leaving 11 bases between them. In nucleotides, the CDR3 is TGTGCCAGCAGTGAGTTCAGCTTTATGAACACTGAAGCTTTCTTT. It translates to CASSEFSFMNTEAFF.

This chain connects TRBV27 to TRBJ2-2; D is undetermined. The V and J ends lost 7 bases and 7 bases respectively, with 13 bases between them. The CDR3 sequence is 13 residues long. CDR1 is MNHEY, CDR2 SMNVEV, per germline (reference sequence). CDR3 DNA: TGTGCCAGCACCCCCAGGCACAGCGGGGAGCTGTTTTTT. The encoded protein is CASTPRHSGELFF.

The gene calls are TRBV6-1 and TRBJ2-7; no clear D gene. In germline, CDR1 is MNHNS, CDR2 SASEGT. The CDR3 loop spans 14 amino acids. V was shortened by 4 bases and J by 2 bases, with 12 bases between the two germline ends. The CDR3 region has the DNA TGTGCCAGCAGTGCAATCGACGGAACCTACGAGCAGTACTTC. Protein: CASSAIDGTYEQYF.

This chain connects TRBV5-6 to TRBJ2-3, with 7 bases aligning to TRBD1. V shed 0 bases, J shed 3 bases, and the junction held 7 bases outside the gene matches. The germline gives CDR1 SGHDT, CDR2 YYEEEE. The CDR3 is 16 residues long. The CDR3 DNA follows: TGTGCCAGCAGCTTGGACGGACAGGATGTAACAGATACGCAGTATTTT. Its protein product is CASSLDGQDVTDTQYF.

This clonotype came up a few times. The rearrangement uses TRBV6-2 or TRBV6-3 and TRBJ2-7; tentatively, D is TRBD2 (5 bases). Per the germline V gene, CDR1 is MNHEY and CDR2 is SVGEGT. With 6 bases removed from V and 6 bases from J, the gap between germline ends came to 15 bases. This CDR3 region has 13 residues. The CDR3 here is CASSVGGGSEQYV. CDR3 nucleotide sequence: TGTGCCAGCAGCGTCGGTGGAGGTTCCGAGCAGTACGTC.

This clonotype was counted only a few times. The rearrangement joins TRBV4-1 to TRBJ2-1; 7 nucleotides match TRBD1. The CDR3 consists of 16 residues. V lost 3 bases to trimming and J lost 4 bases; unmatched junction nucleotides: 9. CDR1 and CDR2 (germline): MGHRA, YSYEKL. The CDR3 loop reads CASSHPTGALYNEQFF. Written as DNA, the CDR3 is TGCGCCAGCAGCCACCCCACAGGGGCCCTTTACAATGAGCAGTTCTTC.

There are a few counts of this clonotype. The chain combines TRBV7-6 with TRBJ2-7; 8 bases align to TRBD2. CDR3 size: 15 residues. J gave up 4 bases and V 2 bases, and 7 bases lay outside the gene matches. The germline V gene encodes CDR1 SGHVS and CDR2 FNYEAQ. The CDR3 DNA follows: TGTGCCAGCAGCTTAAGGCGGGGGGACGTGTACGAGCAGTACTTC. As protein: CASSLRRGDVYEQYF.